A selection of T cell receptor beta chains follows, all from one sample in a study of shared clonotypes between healthy human individuals. TCRdb keeps only in-frame clones here, not all; method: immunoSEQ multiplex PCR. This table holds 450,000 to 500,000 clones, about 79% found once. The sample consisted of PBMCs. The receptors shown here come from a woman aged 35 to 49 in good health. Some clones in this sample may be carry-over from other donors' samples. Both conserved end residues are part of each CDR3. A D gene is named only where the DNA matches it firmly. Clone size is not always given. Where it is, it says once, few, many or a class for expanded clones.

-,TRBV7-9,-,TRBJ1-4,TGTGCCAGCAGCGACGGACTCATTGCAACTAATGAAAAACTGTTTTTT,CASSDGLIATNEKLFF
-,TRBV2,-,TRBJ1-5,TGTGCCAGCAGTCGAACCTCGGGACTCCGTCGGGTGCCCCAGCATTTT,CASSRTSGLRRVPQHF
-,TRBV11-2,-,TRBJ2-2,TGTGCCAGCAGCTTAGACCCCGGGGAGCTGTTTTTT,CASSLDPGELFF
-,TRBV9,-,TRBJ2-1,TGTGCCAGCAGCGCCAACAGAGACAATGAGCAGTTCTTC,CASSANRDNEQFF
-,TRBV30,-,TRBJ1-6,TGTGCCTGGAGTGTACCCAATTCACCCCTTCACTTT,CAWSVPNSPLHF
TRBD2,TRBV7-2,-,TRBJ2-7,TGTGCCAGCAGCCCCGGACTAGGCCGAGGCTCCTACGAGCAGTACTTC,CASSPGLGRGSYEQYF
-,TRBV7-9,few,TRBJ1-1,TGTGCCAGCAGCCAATCCGGTGGGCCTGAAGCTTTCTTT,CASSQSGGPEAFF
-,TRBV4-2,-,TRBJ2-7,TGTGCCAGCAGCCAAGTGGTGGTGGGAGGGCAGGGGGCCACCGAGCAGTACTTC,CASSQVVVGGQGATEQYF
TRBD1,TRBV6-6,-,TRBJ1-5,TGTGCCAGCACCTCAGGACAGGAAGGCAATCAGCCCCAGCATTTT,CASTSGQEGNQPQHF
TRBD2,TRBV5-1,-,TRBJ2-2,TGCGCCAGCAGCTCCGGGACTAGCGGGACCGGGCACACCGGGGAGCTGTTTTTT,CASSSGTSGTGHTGELFF
-,TRBV19,few,TRBJ2-6,TGTGCCAGTAAGAGGACGGTCGGCAGCTCTGGGGCCAACGTCCTGACTTTC,CASKRTVGSSGANVLTF
TRBD2,TRBV18,many,TRBJ2-7,TGTGCCAGCTCACCACCCTACTCGGGACTAGCGGGAGATTTGAACGAGCAGTACTTC,CASSPPYSGLAGDLNEQYF
TRBD1,TRBV30,-,TRBJ1-4,TGTGCCTGGAGTCCCGGACAGGGCAATGAAAAACTGTTTTTT,CAWSPGQGNEKLFF
TRBD2,TRBV29-1,-,TRBJ2-7,TGCAGCGTGACTCCGAGCGGGAGCAATTACGAGCAGTACTTC,CSVTPSGSNYEQYF
-,TRBV9,once,TRBJ2-1,TGTGCCAGCAGCGTGTCGGGGCAGGAATACAATGAGCAGTTCTTC,CASSVSGQEYNEQFF
-,TRBV4-3,-,TRBJ2-7,TGCGCCAGCAGCCAAGGGGCGAACCCCCACTACGAGCAGTACTTC,CASSQGANPHYEQYF
TRBD1,TRBV19,-,TRBJ1-5,TGTGCCAGTAGTGCGGGACAGGGAGTACAGCCCCAGCATTTT,CASSAGQGVQPQHF
-,TRBV11-3,many,TRBJ2-2,TGTGCCAAGGTTCCGGTACACACCGGGGAGCTGTTTTTT,CAKVPVHTGELFF
-,TRBV30,-,TRBJ1-2,TGTGCCTGGAGTAGTCAGATAAACTATGGCTACACCTTC,CAWSSQINYGYTF
-,TRBV7-3,-,TRBJ2-1,TGTGCCAGCAGCCCCGGGCGGGTGGACAATGAGCAGTTCTTC,CASSPGRVDNEQFF
-,TRBV5-1,-,TRBJ1-1,TGCGCCAGCAGCTTTCAGGGTAACACTGAAGCTTTCTTT,CASSFQGNTEAFF
-,TRBV7-8,-,TRBJ2-1,TGTGCCAGCAGCACCTTCAGGGAGCGCAGCTCCTACAATGAGCAGTTCTTC,CASSTFRERSSYNEQFF
TRBD1,TRBV14,few,TRBJ2-7,TGTGCCAGCAGCCAAGGGTTCGGGACAGGGGGTTACGAGCAGTACTTC,CASSQGFGTGGYEQYF
-,TRBV5-5,-,TRBJ2-2,TGTGCCAGCAGCTCACACAGTAGCGGGAACACCGGGGAGCTGTTTTTT,CASSSHSSGNTGELFF
-,TRBV9,-,TRBJ1-2,TGTGCCAGCAGCGTAGCCCCTACCAGGGAATATGGCTACACCTTC,CASSVAPTREYGYTF
TRBD1,TRBV2,-,TRBJ2-7,TGCGCCAGCAGTGAAGCGGACAGGCCCTACGAGCAGTACTTC,CASSEADRPYEQYF
-,TRBV11-2,-,TRBJ2-1,TGTGCCAGCAGCCCCGAGCGGAGTGAGCAGTTCTTC,CASSPERSEQFF
-,TRBV28,few,TRBJ2-4,TGTGCCAGCAGCTTCAGGGGTTGGGTCAAAAACATTCAGTACTTC,CASSFRGWVKNIQYF
TRBD1,TRBV19,-,TRBJ1-2,TGTGCCAGTGGCCGACAGGGGACAAGTGGCTACACCTTC,CASGRQGTSGYTF
TRBD2,TRBV5-1,-,TRBJ2-7,TGCGCCAGCAGCCCCTCACTAGCGGGAGGGTTGTACGAGCAGTACTTC,CASSPSLAGGLYEQYF
TRBD1,TRBV28,-,TRBJ1-4,TGTGCCAGCAGTTACCCAGGGGGGGGTCGTGAAAAACTGTTTTTT,CASSYPGGGREKLFF
-,TRBV4-1,-,TRBJ2-4,TGCGCCAGCAGCCAAGGATCAGGGAAAAACATTCAGTACTTC,CASSQGSGKNIQYF
-,TRBV19,-,TRBJ1-2,TGTGCCAGTAGTATGCCCGTCGGCGGATACGCTAACTATGGCTACACCTTC,CASSMPVGGYANYGYTF
TRBD2,TRBV30,few,TRBJ2-1,TGTGCCTGGAATAAGGGACTAGCGGGAGGCGTAAATGAGCAGTTCTTC,CAWNKGLAGGVNEQFF
-,TRBV7-3,few,TRBJ1-1,TGTGCCAGCAGCACCACAGGGCTGAACACTGAAGCTTTCTTT,CASSTTGLNTEAFF
-,TRBV6-4,-,TRBJ2-2,TGTGCCAGCTCAGACTCCCCTGGCACCGGGGAGCTGTTTTTT,CASSDSPGTGELFF
-,TRBV18,once,TRBJ2-7,TGTGCCAGCTCCCCTGGGGAAGGCGCTCCCTTTTCCTACGAGCAGTACTTC,CASSPGEGAPFSYEQYF
-,TRBV19,few,TRBJ2-5,TGTGCCAGTAGTATGGATCCGGGGGCCCAAGAGACCCAGTACTTC,CASSMDPGAQETQYF
TRBD2,TRBV27,-,TRBJ2-7,TGTGCCAGCAGTTTATGGGCAGATACGCGACTAGCGGGAGGCGAGGAGCAGTACTTC,CASSLWADTRLAGGEEQYF
-,TRBV7-3,-,TRBJ2-7,TGTGCCAGCAGCTTAAGTTCCGGGAGCTCCTACGAGCAGTACTTC,CASSLSSGSSYEQYF
-,TRBV30,few,TRBJ1-5,TGTGCCTGGGAGAGTTCCGGCAATCAGCCCCAGCATTTT,CAWESSGNQPQHF
-,TRBV5-1,-,TRBJ2-3,TGCGCCAGCAGCGTCCTCACAGATACGCAGTATTTT,CASSVLTDTQYF
TRBD1,TRBV7-9,-,TRBJ2-1,TGTGCCAGCAGCCACGGGCTAAGAGGGGGCAACGGGAATGAGCAGTTCTTC,CASSHGLRGGNGNEQFF
-,TRBV7-8,-,TRBJ1-1,TGTGCCAGCAGCTTAGGGCCAGCCGGCACTGAAGCTTTCTTT,CASSLGPAGTEAFF
-,TRBV4-2,-,TRBJ1-4,TGTGCCAGCAGCCAATTGGGGGAAAAACTGTTTTTT,CASSQLGEKLFF
-,TRBV29-1,-,TRBJ2-7,TGCAGCGTTCGGACTAATCTCTACGAGCAGTACTTC,CSVRTNLYEQYF
-,TRBV4-3,-,TRBJ2-7,TGCGCCAGCAGCCAAGAAGTCGCGCCGGGCTACGAGCAGTACTTC,CASSQEVAPGYEQYF
-,TRBV18,few,TRBJ1-1,TGTGCCAGCTCCCTTTCGACAGAGAACACTGAAGCTTTCTTT,CASSLSTENTEAFF
-,TRBV7-8,few,TRBJ2-7,TGTGCCAGCAGCTTAGGGCAGCTCCTCTCCTACGAGCAGTACTTC,CASSLGQLLSYEQYF
TRBD2,TRBV28,-,TRBJ2-1,TGTGCCAGCAGTTTACCCGGCGGGAGTAAACACAATGAGCAGTTCTTC,CASSLPGGSKHNEQFF
-,TRBV11-2,few,TRBJ2-3,TGTGCCAGCGGATTCACGTTAGCGGATACGCAGTATTTT,CASGFTLADTQYF
TRBD2,TRBV11-2,-,TRBJ2-7,TGTGCCAGCCGACGGGAGGGTTACGAGCAGTACTTC,CASRREGYEQYF